This T cell receptor beta chain was documented in a study of human T cells and chemical hapten exposure. Documented time point: pre-sensitization, week 0. Treatment denoted: therapeutic diphenylcyclopropenone sensitization with weekly scalp DPC. For this clonotype: Its antigen is unidentified.

TCRdb itself ran the RACE reads through MiXCR, one entry per CDR3 protein. The data hold roughly 50,000 distinct CDR3 sequences, with 9.5% to 10% observed a single time. Trimming pared 5 bases from V and 9 bases from J, leaving 11 bases between. The CDR3 is 12 amino acids. General study points: The donors suffered from alopecia, so their immune response may not match that of healthy people. It was expanded TCRs that formed significantly more large CDR3 similarity clusters than controls did.

This clonotype was sampled from a man in his forties with alopecia areata. Some clones in this sample may be carry-over from other donors' samples. The sample was whole blood, taken in connection with sensitization to the hapten diphenylcyclopropenone (DPC). V usage is TRBV12-3 or TRBV12-4 and J usage is TRBJ2-1; D unresolved. The CDR3 DNA reads as TGTGCCAGCAGTCCGCAGGAAGGTGAGCAGTTCTTC. Its protein is CASSPQEGEQFF.